A selection of T cell receptor beta chains follows, all from one sample in a study of blood T cell repertoires in COVID-19. The data were produced by immunoSEQ multiplex PCR, yet TCRdb's version contains in-frame clones alone and is incomplete. Of roughly 190,000 clones in the sample, roughly four fifths were seen once. What was sequenced was PBMCs or T cells enriched from blood (not recorded which). These receptors originate from a man aged 35 to 55 who had recovered from COVID-19. The CDR3 runs from the conserved cysteine through the conserved F or W. D genes are given only for firm matches. Size is stated for part of the rows, as once, few or many counts, or as a class when the clone is expanded.

V,size,J,D,CDR3,DNA
TRBV5-1,.,TRBJ2-7,TRBD1,CASSLRQGVYEQYF,TGCGCCAGCAGCTTAAGGCAGGGGGTCTACGAGCAGTACTTC
TRBV5-1,.,TRBJ2-5,.,CASSTQQIQETQYF,TGCGCCAGCAGTACCCAACAGATCCAAGAGACCCAGTACTTC
TRBV5-1,.,TRBJ2-2,TRBD2,CASSATSGRGELFF,TGCGCCAGCAGCGCGACTAGCGGGAGAGGGGAGCTGTTTTTT
TRBV7-8,.,TRBJ2-5,TRBD1,CASSSTGVETQYF,TGTGCCAGCAGCAGCACAGGGGTAGAGACCCAGTACTTC
TRBV4-3,few,TRBJ1-1,.,CASSQDTMGGTEAFF,TGCGCCAGCAGCCAAGATACGATGGGGGGCACTGAAGCTTTCTTT
TRBV7-8,.,TRBJ2-7,.,CASSLAAGSLYEQYF,TGTGCCAGCAGCTTAGCGGCGGGGAGTCTCTACGAGCAGTACTTC
TRBV6-6,.,TRBJ1-6,.,CASSPAGNNSPLHF,TGTGCCAGCTCCCCTGCGGGAAATAATTCACCCCTCCACTTT
TRBV5-1,.,TRBJ2-1,TRBD2,CASSVTSGVYNEQFF,TGCGCCAGCAGCGTGACTAGCGGAGTCTACAATGAGCAGTTCTTC
TRBV14,few,TRBJ1-1,TRBD1,CASSQVQGASTEAFF,TGTGCCAGCAGCCAAGTACAGGGGGCCAGCACTGAAGCTTTCTTT
TRBV7-2,once,TRBJ2-5,TRBD2,CASSLTTSGGHKYF,TGTGCCAGCAGCTTAACAACTAGCGGGGGCCACAAGTACTTC
TRBV19,.,TRBJ2-1,.,CASSIVQGGEQFF,TGTGCCAGTAGTATAGTCCAGGGTGGTGAGCAGTTCTTC
TRBV7-6,.,TRBJ2-3,TRBD1,CASSSRTGATDTQYF,TGTGCCAGCAGCTCCCGGACAGGGGCAACAGATACGCAGTATTTT
TRBV7-9,once,TRBJ2-2,.,CASSSGLIANTGELFF,TGTGCCAGCAGCTCCGGACTGATCGCGAACACCGGGGAGCTGTTTTTT
TRBV7-8,.,TRBJ2-5,.,CASSSTGGAETQYF,TGTGCCAGCAGCTCAACAGGGGGGGCAGAGACCCAGTACTTC
TRBV24-1,.,TRBJ1-2,.,CATSGIGDGYTF,TGTGCCACCAGTGGTATCGGGGATGGCTACACCTTC
TRBV25-1,.,TRBJ1-5,TRBD1,CASAGTGLWQPQHF,TGTGCCAGCGCCGGGACAGGGCTCTGGCAGCCCCAGCATTTT
TRBV7-2,.,TRBJ2-1,TRBD2,CASSLHGTSGAEQFF,TGTGCCAGCAGCTTACACGGGACTAGTGGGGCTGAGCAGTTCTTC
TRBV28,.,TRBJ2-3,TRBD2,CAGRAGGSSTDTQYF,TGTGCCGGCCGGGCGGGCGGGAGTAGCACAGATACGCAGTATTTT
TRBV13,many,TRBJ1-2,TRBD1,CASRPRGLYGYTF,TGTGCCAGCAGGCCTAGGGGGCTCTATGGCTACACCTTC